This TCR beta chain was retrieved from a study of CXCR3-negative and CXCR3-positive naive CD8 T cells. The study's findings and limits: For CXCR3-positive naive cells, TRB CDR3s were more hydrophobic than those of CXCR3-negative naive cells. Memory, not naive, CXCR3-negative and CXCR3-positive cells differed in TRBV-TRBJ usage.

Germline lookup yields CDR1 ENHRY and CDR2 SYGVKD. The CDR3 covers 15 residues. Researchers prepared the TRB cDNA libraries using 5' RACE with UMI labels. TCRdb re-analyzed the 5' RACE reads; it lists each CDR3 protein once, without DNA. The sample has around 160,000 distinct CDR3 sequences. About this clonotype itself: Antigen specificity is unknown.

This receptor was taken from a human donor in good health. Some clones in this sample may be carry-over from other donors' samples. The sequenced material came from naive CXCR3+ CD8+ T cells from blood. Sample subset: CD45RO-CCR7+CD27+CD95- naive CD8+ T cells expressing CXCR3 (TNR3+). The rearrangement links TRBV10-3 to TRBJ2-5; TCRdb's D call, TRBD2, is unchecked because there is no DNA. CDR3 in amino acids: CAISDGGPSGETQYF.